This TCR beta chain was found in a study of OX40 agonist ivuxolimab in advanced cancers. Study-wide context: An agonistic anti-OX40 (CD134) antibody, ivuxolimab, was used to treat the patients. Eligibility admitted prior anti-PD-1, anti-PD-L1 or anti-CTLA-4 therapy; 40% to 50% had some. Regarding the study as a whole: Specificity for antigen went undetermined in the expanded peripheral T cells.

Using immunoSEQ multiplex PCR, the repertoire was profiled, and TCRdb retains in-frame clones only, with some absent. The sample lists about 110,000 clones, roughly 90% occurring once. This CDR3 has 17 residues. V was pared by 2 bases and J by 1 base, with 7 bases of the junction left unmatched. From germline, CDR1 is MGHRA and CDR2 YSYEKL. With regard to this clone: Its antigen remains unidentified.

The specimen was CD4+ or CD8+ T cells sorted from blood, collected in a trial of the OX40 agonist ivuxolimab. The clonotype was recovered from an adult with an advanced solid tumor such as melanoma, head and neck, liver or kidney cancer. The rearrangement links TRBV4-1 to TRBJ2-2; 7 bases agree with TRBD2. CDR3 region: CASSQPSGTMNTGELFF. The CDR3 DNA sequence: TGCGCCAGCAGCCAACCCTCCGGGACTATGAACACCGGGGAGCTGTTTTTT.